This T cell receptor beta chain was retrieved from a study of response to subunit inactivated influenza vaccine (dated by TCRdb to 2016 to 2019). General notes on the study: Deep quantitative profiling of the T cell receptor repertoire was used in the study to follow responses to a trivalent subunit inactivated influenza vaccine.

Library generation was performed with RT-PCR. Sequencing was carried out with an Illumina HiSeq 2500. TCRdb trimmed the raw reads at Q25, called clones with MiXCR and kept productive beta chains. Each CDR3 protein appears once, grouped with its most common genes and DNA. The table for this sample lists under 550,000 distinct CDR3 sequences; 7.2% of them were counted only once. The top ten constitute about an eighth of the sample. As concerns this clonotype: Which antigen it targets is not known. Base-call qualities are not available, and no considerably larger clone is one nucleotide away.

Overall results and qualifications from the work: The authors proposed that each seasonal influenza vaccination may bring in only a limited number of new T cells.

CDR1 and CDR2, looked up from the germline V gene, are SQVTM and ANQGSEA. At the junction V is shortened by 6 bases and J by 4 bases, with 18 bases in between. The CDR3 covers 14 residues, taking in both the cysteine and the phenylalanine. The entry retains the CDR3 DNA only, 42 bases that are in frame from base 1. The rearrangement combines TRBV29-1 with TRBJ1-2; a tentative D call is TRBD1 (5 bases match). The sequenced sample was PBMCs from blood, obtained less than 30 months after vaccination. The TCR comes from a man aged 50 to 69 who received an inactivated influenza vaccine. Donor details come from another sample of the same person, matched by shared clones. The DNA sequence follows: TGCAGCGTCGACGATGGACATTCGGGCTATGGCTACACCTTC. It translates to CSVDDGHSGYGYTF.